The clone carrying this TCR beta chain was counted once. This sample also contains other DNA sequences that code for the same CDR3. Recent acute infections and vaccinations were absent in the healthy HIV-negative adult donors. Naive CD4+ cells were CD45RA-selected; the remaining cells were memory. This record comes from a study of shared clonotypes between healthy human individuals. The method was immunoSEQ multiplex PCR; TCRdb's version includes in-frame clones alone and lacks a portion of them. The table lists around 2.5 million clones, over 85% of them singletons. This receptor was identified in a man between 18 and 29 years old in good health. Some clones in this sample may be carry-over from other donors' samples. Sequencing used naive CD4+ T cells from PBMCs. Subset given: CD45RA+ positively selected.

The CDR3 DNA follows: TGTGCCAGCAGCTCGACAGGGGGAGGAACCGGGGAGCTGTTTTTT. Residues: CASSSTGGGTGELFF. The chain links TRBV7-2 to TRBJ2-2; 9 bases match TRBD1. The CDR3 length is 15 residues. The ends lost 4 bases at V and 5 bases at J; junction bases unmatched: 5. Germline values: CDR1 SGHTA, CDR2 FQGNSA.